The rows below give T cell receptor beta chains drawn from one sample of a study of blood T cell repertoires in COVID-19. The repertoire was sequenced with immunoSEQ multiplex PCR; TCRdb's copy has only in-frame clones and lacks some. Seen here are roughly 200,000 clones, roughly 80% observed once, and the top ten hold around 5.4%. The sequenced material came from peripheral blood. These receptors all come from a woman in her thirties or forties with COVID-19, enrolled during active disease. CDR3s include the opening cysteine and the closing phenylalanine or tryptophan. D genes are given only for firm matches. Clone sizes are given selectively: once, few, many, or a class where the clone is expanded.

D gene: NA
V gene: TRBV4-1
clone size: once
CDR3 length: 16
J gene: TRBJ2-5
CDR3 DNA: TGCGCCAGCAGCCAAGGGGCCAAGCCCTCCCAAGAGACCCAGTACTTC
CDR3 protein: CASSQGAKPSQETQYF

D gene: NA
V gene: TRBV4-1
clone size: few
CDR3 length: 15
J gene: TRBJ1-1
CDR3 DNA: TGCGCCAGCAGCCCGCCCGGGACACGCGACACTGAAGCTTTCTTT
CDR3 protein: CASSPPGTRDTEAFF

D gene: TRBD1
V gene: TRBV19
clone size: once
CDR3 length: 17
J gene: TRBJ2-4
CDR3 DNA: TGTGCCAGTAGTCCCGGTGGGGCACAGGGGCCCAAAAACATTCAGTACTTC
CDR3 protein: CASSPGGAQGPKNIQYF

D gene: TRBD1
V gene: TRBV27
clone size: NA
CDR3 length: 14
J gene: TRBJ2-5
CDR3 DNA: TGTGCCAGCAGTTCGCGGACAGGGCAAGAGACCCAGTACTTC
CDR3 protein: CASSSRTGQETQYF

D gene: TRBD1
V gene: TRBV3-1/TRBV3-2
clone size: NA
CDR3 length: 15
J gene: TRBJ1-1
CDR3 DNA: TGTGCCAGCAGCCCACAATCCGGGACAGGGAGTGAAGCTTTCTTT
CDR3 protein: CASSPQSGTGSEAFF

D gene: NA
V gene: TRBV19
clone size: NA
CDR3 length: 15
J gene: TRBJ1-3
CDR3 DNA: TGTGCCAGTAGCTACGACGGGGGCTCTGGAAACACCATATATTTT
CDR3 protein: CASSYDGGSGNTIYF

D gene: NA
V gene: TRBV11-1
clone size: NA
CDR3 length: 13
J gene: TRBJ1-1
CDR3 DNA: TGTGCCAGCAGCTTTGGGCAGAACACTGAAGCTTTCTTT
CDR3 protein: CASSFGQNTEAFF

D gene: TRBD2
V gene: TRBV10-3
clone size: few
CDR3 length: 18
J gene: TRBJ2-1
CDR3 DNA: TGTGCCATCAGCGAGGGACTAGCGGGAGGCCTTGGGTACAATGAGCAGTTCTTC
CDR3 protein: CAISEGLAGGLGYNEQFF

D gene: NA
V gene: TRBV2
clone size: once
CDR3 length: 14
J gene: TRBJ2-3
CDR3 DNA: TGTGCCAGCAGCAGGACTGAGTCGACAGATACGCAGTATTTT
CDR3 protein: CASSRTESTDTQYF

D gene: TRBD1
V gene: TRBV7-9
clone size: NA
CDR3 length: 15
J gene: TRBJ1-5
CDR3 DNA: TGTGCCAGCAGCCTAGGGACAGTTCTAGATCAGCCCCAGCATTTT
CDR3 protein: CASSLGTVLDQPQHF

D gene: NA
V gene: TRBV4-1
clone size: NA
CDR3 length: 17
J gene: TRBJ2-1
CDR3 DNA: TGCGCCAGCAGCCAAGGAGGACTACGGAGCTCCTACAATGAGCAGTTCTTC
CDR3 protein: CASSQGGLRSSYNEQFF

D gene: TRBD2
V gene: TRBV5-1
clone size: NA
CDR3 length: 16
J gene: TRBJ2-3
CDR3 DNA: TGCGCCAGCAGCTCCGGGACTAGCGATGTGACAGATACGCAGTATTTT
CDR3 protein: CASSSGTSDVTDTQYF

D gene: TRBD1
V gene: TRBV27
clone size: once
CDR3 length: 14
J gene: TRBJ1-1
CDR3 DNA: TGTGCCAGCAGTGCCCTAGACAGGGCCCGTAAAGCTTTCTTT
CDR3 protein: CASSALDRARKAFF

D gene: TRBD2
V gene: TRBV6-6
clone size: NA
CDR3 length: 17
J gene: TRBJ2-1
CDR3 DNA: TGTGCCAGCAGTCCAACGGGGACTAGCCTGGGGAAGGATGAGCAGTTCTTC
CDR3 protein: CASSPTGTSLGKDEQFF